The 19 T cell receptor beta chains presented below share a single source sample, sequenced in a study of beta chain features in type 1 diabetes. Every bit of the isolated RNA underwent reverse transcription, so sequencing read expressed TCRB transcripts. Profiled with immunoSEQ multiplex PCR; TCRdb holds only in-frame clones, not every one. The sample lists around 300,000 clones; roughly 15% were seen once. Sequenced input: central memory CD4+ T cells from blood. These receptors were obtained from a man aged 25-40 years in good health.

The sample holds a few counts of this clone. The rearrangement links TRBV7-9 to TRBJ1-1; D call uncertain. The CDR3 covers 13 residues. V was clipped by 5 bases and J by 5 bases, with 12 bases between them. Germline CDR1 SEHNR, CDR2 FQNEAQ (reference sequence). CDR3 protein: CASSHELGTEAFF. The CDR3 DNA reads TGTGCCAGCAGCCATGAACTTGGAACTGAAGCTTTCTTT.

The V gene is TRBV11-2, the J gene TRBJ2-2; D might be TRBD2 (7 bases). Trimming took 4 bases from V and 4 from J, leaving 19 bases between them. This CDR3 comprises 17 residues. Looked up from germline, CDR1 is SGHAT and CDR2 is FQNNGV. The CDR3 coding sequence is TGTGCCAGCAGCTCCGGAGGGGGAGGGATCCGCACCGGGGAGCTGTTTTTT. Its translation is CASSSGGGGIRTGELFF.

J is TRBJ1-5 and V is TRBV7-9; the D is unclear. The V and J ends lost 1 base and 1 base respectively, with 8 bases between them. There are 15 residues in the CDR3. The germline gives CDR1 SEHNR, CDR2 FQNEAQ (reference sequence). CDR3 sequence (DNA): TGTGCCAGCAGCTTAGATGGCCACAGCAATCAGCCCCAGCATTTT. This encodes CASSLDGHSNQPQHF.

The chain recombines TRBV12-5 with TRBJ1-5; no clear D. Trimming left V 1 base short and J 1 base short, with 11 bases between. CDR1 is LGHNT, CDR2 FRNRAP, per germline. This CDR3 contains 16 residues. CDR3 DNA: TGTGCTAGTGGTTTGGGACACATAGGGAGCAATCAGCCCCAGCATTTT. It translates to CASGLGHIGSNQPQHF.

This clone was detected many times. The chain links TRBV25-1 to TRBJ2-2; D not resolved. This CDR3 spans 13 amino acids. The germline CDR1 and CDR2 sequences are MGHDK and SYGVNS. Trimming took 4 bases from V and 7 from J, leaving 10 bases between them. The CDR3 protein is CASSAMDRGELFF. The CDR3 DNA reads as TGTGCCAGCAGTGCTATGGACCGCGGGGAGCTGTTTTTT.

This rearrangement joins TRBV7-9 to TRBJ2-7, with D hard to call. The CDR3 has 18 amino acids. The germline CDR1 and CDR2 sequences are SEHNR and FQNEAQ (reference sequence). Trimming removed 6 bases at V and 4 bases at J, with 28 bases between. CDR3 nucleotides: TGTGCCAGCAGTAACCTCACGAGAGCAAACCGGGCTACTTACGAGCAGTACGTC. This gives the protein CASSNLTRANRATYEQYV.

The table lists this clone with a few counts. V and J are TRBV6-6 and TRBJ2-3; maybe TRBD2 (6 bases). Germline CDR1 MNHNY, CDR2 SVGAGI (reference sequence). The ends were cut back, 1 base at V and 2 bases at J, with 10 bases in the middle. The CDR3 contains 15 residues. The CDR3 region has the DNA TGTGCCAGCAGTTACTTCGGAGGGTTCACAGATACGCAGTATTTT. Encoded protein: CASSYFGGFTDTQYF.

The V call is TRBV5-1, the J call TRBJ1-5; D might be TRBD1 (6 bases). The CDR3 sequence is 16 residues long. V lost 4 bases, J lost 1 base, and 15 bases lay in between. The germline V gene encodes CDR1 SGHRS and CDR2 YFSETQ. CDR3 loop: CASSLGAGGSNQPQHF. CDR3 DNA sequence: TGCGCCAGCAGCCTGGGCGCGGGGGGCAGCAATCAGCCCCAGCATTTT.

In its sample, this clone was seen a few times. The CDR3 sequence is CASSLASGLAAQETQYF. The DNA of the CDR3 is TGTGCCAGCAGCTTGGCCAGTGGGCTAGCGGCCCAAGAGACCCAGTACTTC. The chain has TRBV5-6 and TRBJ2-5, with 7 nucleotides matching TRBD2. Trimming took 0 bases from V and 1 from J; bases not matched to a gene: 9. Germline loops: CDR1 SGHDT, CDR2 YYEEEE. This CDR3 is built from 17 residues.

This sequence joins TRBV5-1 and TRBJ1-1, with 8 bases lining up with TRBD1. The V gene end was trimmed by 4 bases and the J gene end by 1 base; junction bases not matched to a gene: 3. CDR3 length: 14 residues. Germline CDR1 and CDR2: SGHRS and YFSETQ. The CDR3 DNA reads as TGCGCCAGCAGCCAGGACAGGGCGAACACTGAAGCTTTCTTT. Translating gives CASSQDRANTEAFF.

The sample holds a few counts of this clone. The V gene is TRBV15, the J gene TRBJ2-3; D gene ambiguous. The CDR3 contains 14 residues. Germline lookup yields CDR1 LNHNV and CDR2 YYDKDF (reference sequence). Trimming removed 0 bases from V and 8 bases from J, with 12 bases in between. CDR3 residues: CATSRESHVGTQYF. The CDR3 DNA sequence: TGTGCCACCAGCAGAGAATCCCATGTTGGTACGCAGTATTTT.

The chain uses TRBV5-4 and TRBJ1-1; 9 nucleotides align to TRBD1. V dropped 4 bases and J dropped 4; count of bases not matched to a gene: 8. The germline V gene has CDR1 SGHNT and CDR2 YYREEE (reference sequence). CDR3 length: 15 amino acids. CDR3 in amino acids: CASSLGQGRLTEAFF. CDR3 nucleotide sequence: TGTGCCAGCAGCCTGGGACAGGGAAGGCTCACTGAAGCTTTCTTT.

This clone occurred a few times. The genes are TRBV14 and TRBJ2-7, with 7 bases identical to TRBD2. Trimming at V came to 1 base and at J to 2 bases, leaving 5 bases not matched to a gene. CDR3 size: 15 residues. The germline V gene has CDR1 SGHDN and CDR2 FVKESK. The CDR3 DNA is TGTGCCAGCAGCCAAGCTGGACTAGGAACCTACGAGCAGTACTTC. Its protein is CASSQAGLGTYEQYF.

This clone showed up just a few times. The V and J genes are TRBV7-9 and TRBJ1-6; tentative D call: TRBD1 (5 bases). Trimming removed 3 bases at V and 10 bases at J, with 13 bases between. This CDR3 has 14 residues. Germline CDR1 is SEHNR and CDR2 is FQNEAQ (reference sequence). CDR3 region: CASSLWDGGSPLHF. The CDR3 DNA is TGTGCCAGCAGCTTGTGGGATGGGGGATCACCCCTCCACTTT.

This clone came up a few times. The chain links TRBV6-5 to TRBJ2-7, with D possibly being TRBD1 (5 bases). Deletions cut 5 bases from V and 2 bases from J, with 13 bases between. The CDR3 runs 14 residues. The germline V gene has CDR1 MNHEY and CDR2 SVGAGI. This CDR3 reads CASSDGHGPYEQYV. The CDR3 DNA is TGTGCCAGCAGTGATGGACACGGGCCCTACGAGCAGTACGTC.

This sequence joins TRBV5-4 and TRBJ2-3; no firm D call. Germline CDR1 reads SGHNT; CDR2 reads YYREEE (reference sequence). This CDR3 spans 14 amino acids. The V end lost 1 base, the J end lost 6 bases, and 12 bases lay between the germline ends. CDR3 sequence reads: CASSLYQSGDTQYF. CDR3 DNA: TGTGCCAGCAGCTTGTACCAGTCAGGCGATACGCAGTATTTT.

This clone was seen at least ten times. The J gene is TRBJ2-1, the V gene TRBV19, with D possibly matching TRBD1 (6 bases). The V end was cut by 5 bases, the J end by 6 bases, with 17 bases between. CDR1 is LNHDA, CDR2 SQIVND, per germline (reference sequence). The length of the CDR3 is 15 residues. The CDR3, as DNA: TGTGCCAGTAGTCGTTCGGACAGAGCGGTCAATGAGCAGTTCTTC. Translation: CASSRSDRAVNEQFF.

A few counts support this clone. The J gene is TRBJ1-3, the V gene TRBV6-4; TRBD1 might be the D (5 bases). This CDR3 spans 14 amino acids. The V end lost 7 bases, the J end lost 2 bases, and 12 bases lay between the germline ends. Germline loops: CDR1 MRHNA, CDR2 SNTAGT. CDR3 residues: CASMGGEAGNTIYF. The DNA of the CDR3 is TGTGCCAGCATGGGGGGGGAGGCTGGAAACACCATATATTTT.

The chain has TRBV19 and TRBJ2-1; tentative D call: TRBD1 (5 bases). CDR3 length equals 13 residues. With 8 bases removed from V and 2 bases from J, the gap between germline ends came to 10 bases. Germline CDR1 is LNHDA and CDR2 is SQIVND (reference sequence). The CDR3 DNA reads TGTGCCAGTCGCGCAGGGCCCTACAATGAGCAGTTCTTC. Residues: CASRAGPYNEQFF.